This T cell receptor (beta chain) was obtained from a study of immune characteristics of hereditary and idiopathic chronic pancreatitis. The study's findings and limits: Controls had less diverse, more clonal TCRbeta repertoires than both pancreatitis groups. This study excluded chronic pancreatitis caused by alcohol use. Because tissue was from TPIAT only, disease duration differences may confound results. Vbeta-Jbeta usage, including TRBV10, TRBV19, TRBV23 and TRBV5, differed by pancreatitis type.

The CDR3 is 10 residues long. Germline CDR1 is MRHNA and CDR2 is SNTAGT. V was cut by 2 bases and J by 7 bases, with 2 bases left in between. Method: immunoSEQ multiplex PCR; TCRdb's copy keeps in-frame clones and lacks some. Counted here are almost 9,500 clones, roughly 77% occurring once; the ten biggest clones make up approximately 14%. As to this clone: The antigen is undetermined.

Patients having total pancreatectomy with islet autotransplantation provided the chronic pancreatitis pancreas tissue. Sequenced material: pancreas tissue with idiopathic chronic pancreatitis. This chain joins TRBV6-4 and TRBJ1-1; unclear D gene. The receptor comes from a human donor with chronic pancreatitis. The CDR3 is CASSDSEAFF. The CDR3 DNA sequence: TGTGCCAGCAGTGACAGTGAAGCTTTCTTT.